The 23 T cell receptor beta chains presented below share a single source sample, sequenced in a study of PD-1 blockade in classical Hodgkin lymphoma. Sequenced by immunoSEQ multiplex PCR; TCRdb stores in-frame clones only, minus some. The sample lists around 14,000 clones, around four fifths occurring once. Every single patient, without exception, relapsed after autologous stem cell transplantation, and brentuximab vedotin exposure varied. The sequences come from peripheral blood mononuclear cells (PBMCs), collected before the second cycle of nivolumab. The origin of the receptors is a human donor with classical Hodgkin lymphoma.

The chain employs TRBV5-4 and TRBJ2-5, with 15 bases identical to TRBD2. The V gene's germline CDR1 is SGHNT and CDR2 YYREEE (reference sequence). With V trimmed by 4 bases and J by 0 bases, 7 bases remained unmatched. The CDR3 has 18 residues. CDR3 sequence: CASSQGTSGGPYQETQYF. The CDR3 region has the DNA TGTGCCAGCAGCCAAGGGACTAGCGGGGGGCCGTACCAAGAGACCCAGTACTTC.

This chain joins TRBV18 and TRBJ1-4; 10 bases are a match to TRBD1. J gave up 5 bases and V 3 bases, and 6 bases lay outside the gene matches. The CDR3 covers 16 residues. Germline-derived CDR1 and CDR2 are KGHSH and LQKENI. In DNA form, the CDR3 reads TGTGCCAGCTCACCGATGACAGGGGGCATAAATGAAAAACTGTTTTTT. This sequence encodes CASSPMTGGINEKLFF.

This clone is medium-sized. This chain uses TRBV19 with TRBJ1-5; D call uncertain. Germline CDR1 LNHDA, CDR2 SQIVND (reference sequence). This CDR3 spans 13 amino acids. Trimming left V 3 bases short and J 1 base short, with 4 bases between. CDR3 residues: CASSMDSNQPQHF. The DNA for the CDR3 is TGTGCCAGTAGTATGGACAGCAATCAGCCCCAGCATTTT.

The chain carries TRBV6-5 and TRBJ2-3, with 7 bases matching TRBD2. Trimming at V came to 5 bases and at J to 8 bases, leaving 4 bases not matched to a gene. In germline, CDR1 is MNHEY, CDR2 SVGAGI. This CDR3 has 12 residues. In DNA form, the CDR3 reads TGTGCCAGCAGTGACCGGGGGGTTACGCAGTATTTT. It specifies CASSDRGVTQYF.

The CDR3 DNA reads TGCAGCGTTGAATCCGGGTTTAGTGAAAAACTGTTTTTT. Translated, it gives CSVESGFSEKLFF. The rearrangement joins TRBV29-1 to TRBJ1-4; D not resolved. The CDR3 consists of 13 residues. Germline-derived CDR1 and CDR2 are SQVTM and ANQGSEA. Between the trimmed V and J ends, which lost 2 bases and 7 bases, there was a span of 11 bases.

V is TRBV19 and J is TRBJ2-3; no reliable D call. The CDR3 runs to 13 residues. Trimming removed 9 bases at V and 4 bases at J, with 14 bases between. Germline V gene sequence: CDR1 LNHDA, CDR2 SQIVND (reference sequence). This chain's CDR3 is CASNNLIADTQYF. CDR3 DNA: TGTGCCAGCAATAATTTAATAGCAGATACGCAGTATTTT.

The chain combines TRBV28 with TRBJ2-3; maybe TRBD2 (7 bases). Germline CDR1 and CDR2: MDHEN and SYDVKM. The CDR3 consists of 13 residues. V lost 8 bases and J 2 bases, leaving 11 bases between the germline ends. CDR3 amino acids: CASAGGATDTQYF. DNA for the CDR3: TGTGCCAGCGCTGGGGGGGCCACAGATACGCAGTATTTT.

Worth noting for this clone: This sample includes further DNA sequences coding for the same CDR3. The V and J genes are TRBV29-1 and TRBJ2-4; D is possibly TRBD1 or TRBD2 (5 bases each). The germline V gene has CDR1 SQVTM and CDR2 ANQGSEA. This CDR3 spans 16 amino acids. Between the trimmed V and J ends, which lost 4 bases and 3 bases, there was a span of 19 bases. CDR3 DNA sequence: TGCAGCGTTGCCCCCCTTATAACAGGAGGCAAAAACATTCAGTACTTC. This gives the protein CSVAPLITGGKNIQYF.

The chain recombines TRBV18 with TRBJ1-5; 7 bases are a match to TRBD1. V was clipped by 6 bases and J by 6 bases; unmatched bases: 11. This CDR3 region has 15 residues. The germline V gene encodes CDR1 KGHSH and CDR2 LQKENI. CDR3 DNA sequence: TGTGCCAGCTCTCCGGTAATGGCAGGGGGTCAGCCCCAGCATTTT. Amino acids: CASSPVMAGGQPQHF.

The gene calls are TRBV5-1 and TRBJ1-2; possible D gene TRBD1, 6 bases. V lost 2 bases and J lost 6, with 11 bases in between. The germline V gene has CDR1 SGHRS and CDR2 YFSETQ. The CDR3 contains 13 residues. The CDR3: CASSLQGLDGYTF. The CDR3 DNA reads TGCGCCAGCAGCTTACAGGGCTTAGATGGCTACACCTTC.

The chain links TRBV5-1 to TRBJ1-5; weak D call: TRBD1 (6 bases). CDR3 length: 16 amino acids. CDR1 and CDR2 (germline): SGHRS, YFSETQ. Trimming left V 5 bases short and J 0 bases short, with 15 bases between. CDR3 region: CASSEQGLLSNQPQHF. Written as DNA, the CDR3 is TGCGCCAGCAGTGAACAGGGACTGCTTAGCAATCAGCCCCAGCATTTT. The variable domain in full, completed from reference TRBV5-1 and TRBJ1-5, reads KAGVTQTPRYLIKTRGQQVTLSCSPISGHRSVSWYQQTPGQGLQFLFEYFSETQRNKGNFPGRFSGRQFSNSRSEMNVSTLELGDSALYLCASSEQGLLSNQPQHFGDGTRLSIL.

V gene TRBV7-6 combines with J gene TRBJ1-2; the match to TRBD1 covers 8 bases. Germline values: CDR1 SGHVS, CDR2 FNYEAQ. J lost 5 bases, V lost 5 bases, and 7 bases had no gene match. The CDR3 is 14 residues long. Here the CDR3 DNA reads TGTGCCAGCAGCCCACGGACAGGGAGATATGGCTACACCTTC. Encoded protein: CASSPRTGRYGYTF.

CDR3 region: CASSPLGQSTDTQYF. CDR3 coding DNA: TGTGCCAGCAGCCCCCTGGGCCAGAGCACAGATACGCAGTATTTT. The chain is built from TRBV7-3 and TRBJ2-3, with D uncertain. The CDR3 runs 15 residues. CDR1 is SGHTA, CDR2 FQGTGA, per germline. Trimming pared 5 bases from V and 0 bases from J, leaving 12 bases between.

The chain has TRBV6-6 and TRBJ2-7; D may correspond to TRBD1 or TRBD2 (5 bases each). V gave up 8 bases and J gave up 2 bases, with 13 bases separating them. The CDR3 loop spans 13 amino acids. Germline V gives CDR1 MNHNY, CDR2 SVGAGI (reference sequence). In DNA, the CDR3 is TGTGCCAGCGGGGGTTTTAGAACCTACGAGCAGTACTTC. Residues: CASGGFRTYEQYF.

The rearrangement joins TRBV28 to TRBJ2-1; D is perhaps TRBD1 (6 bases). CDR3 length: 15 amino acids. CDR1 and CDR2 from the germline V gene are MDHEN and SYDVKM. The V gene lost 6 bases and the J gene lost 5 bases, with 17 bases spanning the gap. The CDR3 is CASSRLQGFHNEQFF. Written as DNA, the CDR3 is TGTGCCAGCAGCCGCCTACAGGGATTTCACAATGAGCAGTTCTTC.

The DNA for the CDR3 is TGTGCCAGCCGAATGCAGACTAGTCTGAATGAGCAGTTCTTC. Amino acid sequence: CASRMQTSLNEQFF. The rearrangement joins TRBV25-1 to TRBJ2-1; a weak D match, TRBD2 (6 bases). CDR1 and CDR2 (germline): MGHDK, SYGVNS. The CDR3 extends over 14 amino acids. V was clipped by 8 bases and J by 7 bases, with 18 bases between them.

A single count supports this clone. The chain joins TRBV6-5 to TRBJ1-5, with TRBD1 matching over 7 bases. The J segment lost 2 bases and the V segment lost 0 bases, leaving 1 base of the junction unmatched. The CDR3 spans 15 residues. The germline V gene has CDR1 MNHEY and CDR2 SVGAGI. The CDR3 here is CASSYSGTGNQPQHF. The CDR3 DNA sequence: TGTGCCAGCAGTTACTCCGGGACAGGCAATCAGCCCCAGCATTTT.

The chain links TRBV7-2 to TRBJ1-2; TRBD1 agrees at 8 bases. The V gene end was trimmed by 5 bases and the J gene end by 8 bases; junction bases not matched to a gene: 7. This CDR3 is built from 13 residues. Germline V gene data show CDR1 as SGHTA and CDR2 as FQGNSA. CDR3 DNA: TGTGCCAGCAGCAAGGGACAGGCCAGCGGCTACACCTTC. Residues: CASSKGQASGYTF. The full variable domain, in which reference TRBV7-2 and TRBJ1-2 provide the parts outside the CDR3, is GAGVSQSPSNKVTEKGKDVELRCDPISGHTALYWYRQSLGQGLEFLIYFQGNSAPDKSGLPSDRFSAERTGGSVSTLTIQRTQQEDSAVYLCASSKGQASGYTFGSGTRLTVV.

The gene calls are TRBV9 and TRBJ2-1; possible D gene TRBD2, 7 bases. This CDR3 has 17 amino acids. V was trimmed by 0 bases and J by 3 bases, leaving 16 bases between them. The germline CDR1 and CDR2 sequences are SGDLS and YYNGEE. This chain's CDR3 is CASSVGARGGNYNEQFF. Written as DNA, the CDR3 is TGTGCCAGCAGCGTAGGTGCCAGGGGAGGGAACTACAATGAGCAGTTCTTC. The complete variable domain, with remaining parts taken from reference TRBV9 and TRBJ2-1, reads DSGVTQTPKHLITATGQRVTLRCSPRSGDLSVYWYQQSLDQGLQFLIQYYNGEERAKGNILERFSAQQFPDLHSELNLSSLELGDSALYFCASSVGARGGNYNEQFFGPGTRLTVL.

V usage is TRBV2 and J usage is TRBJ2-2, with D tentatively TRBD1 (5 bases). Germline CDR1 SNHLY, CDR2 FYNNEI. The CDR3 runs 14 residues. Between the trimmed V and J ends, which lost 2 bases and 8 bases, there was a span of 12 bases. This chain's CDR3 is CASSEQGPTGELFF. CDR3 nucleotide sequence: TGTGCCAGCAGTGAACAGGGCCCAACTGGGGAGCTGTTTTTT.

This clone occurred a few times. The chain employs TRBV27 and TRBJ1-4; D not certain. This CDR3 is 11 amino acids long. The germline V gene encodes CDR1 MNHEY and CDR2 SMNVEV (reference sequence). The germline V and J ends were trimmed by 4 bases and 7 bases, with 4 bases remaining between them. The CDR3 is CASSWGEKLFF. CDR3 DNA: TGTGCCAGCAGTTGGGGTGAAAAACTGTTTTTT.

This clone occurred a few times. The chain carries TRBV7-2 and TRBJ2-6; 7 bases match TRBD1. This CDR3 has 14 residues. Germline CDR1 and CDR2: SGHTA and FQGNSA. The junction had 1 base not matched to a gene; V was cut back by 4 bases and J by 4 bases. The CDR3 loop reads CASSSQGGANVLTF. The CDR3 DNA sequence: TGTGCCAGCAGCTCACAGGGGGGGGCCAACGTCCTGACTTTC.

The V gene is TRBV7-2, the J gene TRBJ2-2, with D maybe TRBD2 (6 bases). The CDR3 consists of 14 residues. V was shortened by 1 base and J by 6 bases, with 9 bases between the two germline ends. Germline CDR1 is SGHTA and CDR2 is FQGNSA. Here the CDR3 DNA reads TGTGCCAGCAGCTTAGTGGCTAGCGCCGGGGAGCTGTTTTTT. It specifies CASSLVASAGELFF.